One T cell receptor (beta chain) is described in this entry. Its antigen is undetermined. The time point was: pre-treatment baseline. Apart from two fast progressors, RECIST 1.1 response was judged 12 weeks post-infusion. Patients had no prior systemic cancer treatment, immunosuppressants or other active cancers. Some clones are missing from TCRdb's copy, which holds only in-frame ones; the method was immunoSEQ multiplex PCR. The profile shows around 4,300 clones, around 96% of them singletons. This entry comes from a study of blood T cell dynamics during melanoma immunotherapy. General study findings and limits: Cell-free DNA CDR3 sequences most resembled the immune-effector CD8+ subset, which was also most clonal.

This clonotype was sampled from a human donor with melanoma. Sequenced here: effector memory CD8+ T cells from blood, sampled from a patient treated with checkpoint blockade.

The CDR3 reads CASTPPGQGLKGNTEAFF. The CDR3, as DNA: TGTGCCAGCACCCCTCCCGGACAGGGTTTAAAGGGGAACACTGAAGCTTTCTTT. This sequence joins TRBV7-9 and TRBJ1-1; 8 bases are shared with TRBD1. This CDR3 comprises 18 residues. The germline CDR1 and CDR2 sequences are SEHNR and FQNEAQ (reference sequence). The ends lost 7 bases at V and 1 base at J; junction bases unmatched: 17.